This T cell receptor (beta chain) stems from a study of control samples from healthy donors and cancer patients. Libraries were prepared by immunoSEQ multiplex PCR; TCRdb keeps only in-frame clonotypes and omits some of them. The profile shows 120,000 to 150,000 clones, 91% of them singletons. This CDR3 has 16 amino acids. This receptor was obtained from a man under 40 in good health. Sequencing was performed on blood. The chain combines TRBV12-2 with TRBJ2-7; TRBD1, as called in the table, went unchecked against the DNA. TRBV12-2 corresponds to a pseudogene. The CDR3 nucleotides are TGTGCAAGTCGGACGGAACCGGGACAGGAGACCTACGAGCAGTACTTC. Translating it yields CASRTEPGQETYEQYF.